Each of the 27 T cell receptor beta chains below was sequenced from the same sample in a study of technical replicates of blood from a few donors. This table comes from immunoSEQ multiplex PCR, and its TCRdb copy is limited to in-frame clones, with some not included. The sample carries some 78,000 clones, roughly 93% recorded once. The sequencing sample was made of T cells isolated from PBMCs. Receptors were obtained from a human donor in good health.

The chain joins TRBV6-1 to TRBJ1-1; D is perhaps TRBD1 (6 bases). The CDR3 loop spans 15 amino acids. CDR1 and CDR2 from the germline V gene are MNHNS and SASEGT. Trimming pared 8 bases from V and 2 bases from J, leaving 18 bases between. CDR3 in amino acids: CASRQALRANTEAFF. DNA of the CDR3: TGTGCCAGCCGACAGGCCCTCCGGGCTAACACTGAAGCTTTCTTT.

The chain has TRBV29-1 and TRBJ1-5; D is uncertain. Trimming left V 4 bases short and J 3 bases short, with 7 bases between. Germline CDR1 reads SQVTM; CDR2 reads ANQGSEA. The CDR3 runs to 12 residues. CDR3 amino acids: CSVAGLNQPQHF. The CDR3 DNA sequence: TGCAGCGTTGCCGGACTCAATCAGCCCCAGCATTTT. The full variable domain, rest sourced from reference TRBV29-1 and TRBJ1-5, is SAVISQKPSRDICQRGTSLTIQCQVDSQVTMMFWYRQQPGQSLTLIATANQGSEATYESGFVIDKFPISRPNLTFSTLTVSNMSPEDSSIYLCSVAGLNQPQHFGDGTRLSIL.

DNA for the CDR3: TGTGCCACCAGCAGAGATCCGAGCGAGACCCAGTACTTC. It is translated as CATSRDPSETQYF. This chain uses TRBV15 with TRBJ2-5; D is uncertain. The CDR3 has 13 amino acids. Trimming removed 0 bases at V and 5 bases at J, with 7 bases between. Germline V gene data show CDR1 as LNHNV and CDR2 as YYDKDF (reference sequence).

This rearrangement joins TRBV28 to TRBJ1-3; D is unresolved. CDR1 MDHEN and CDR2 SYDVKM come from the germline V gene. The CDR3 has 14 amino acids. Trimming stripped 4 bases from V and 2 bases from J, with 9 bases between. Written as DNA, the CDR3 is TGTGCCAGCAGTTCCCATAACACTGGAAACACCATATATTTT. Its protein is CASSSHNTGNTIYF. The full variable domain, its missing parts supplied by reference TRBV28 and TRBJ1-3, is DVKVTQSSRYLVKRTGEKVFLECVQDMDHENMFWYRQDPGLGLRLIYFSYDVKMKEKGDIPEGYSVSREKKERFSLILESASTNQTSMYLCASSSHNTGNTIYFGEGSWLTVV.

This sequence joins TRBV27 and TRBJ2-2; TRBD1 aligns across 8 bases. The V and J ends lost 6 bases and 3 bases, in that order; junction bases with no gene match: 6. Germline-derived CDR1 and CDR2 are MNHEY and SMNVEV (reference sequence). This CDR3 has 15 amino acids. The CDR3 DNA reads TGTGCCAGCAGCCCTATGGACAGGGACACCGGGGAGCTGTTTTTT. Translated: CASSPMDRDTGELFF.

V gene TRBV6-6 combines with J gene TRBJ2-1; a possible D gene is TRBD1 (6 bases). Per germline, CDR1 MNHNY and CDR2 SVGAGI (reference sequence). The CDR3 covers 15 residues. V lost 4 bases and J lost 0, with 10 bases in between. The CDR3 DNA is TGTGCCAGCAGTTTTACAGGGCCCTCCTACAATGAGCAGTTCTTC. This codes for CASSFTGPSYNEQFF.

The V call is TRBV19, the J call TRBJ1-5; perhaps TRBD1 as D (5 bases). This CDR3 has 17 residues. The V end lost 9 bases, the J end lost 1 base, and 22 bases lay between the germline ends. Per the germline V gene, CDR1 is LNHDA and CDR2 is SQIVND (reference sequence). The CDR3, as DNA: TGTGCCAGCCAGGTCAGTCAGGGTAAGATCAGCAATCAGCCCCAGCATTTT. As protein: CASQVSQGKISNQPQHF.

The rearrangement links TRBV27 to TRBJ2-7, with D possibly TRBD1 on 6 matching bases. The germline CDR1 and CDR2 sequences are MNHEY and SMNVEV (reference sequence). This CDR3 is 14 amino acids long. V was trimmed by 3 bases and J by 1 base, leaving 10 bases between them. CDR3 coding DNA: TGTGCCAGCAGTTTCCGGGACACTTCCTACGAGCAGTACTTC. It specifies CASSFRDTSYEQYF.

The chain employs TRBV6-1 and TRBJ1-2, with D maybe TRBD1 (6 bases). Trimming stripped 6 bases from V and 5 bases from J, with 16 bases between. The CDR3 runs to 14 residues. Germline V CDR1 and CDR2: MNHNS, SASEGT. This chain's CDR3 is CASSPWTDRYGYTF. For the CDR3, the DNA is TGTGCCAGCAGCCCATGGACAGATAGATATGGCTACACCTTC.

In nucleotides, the CDR3 is TGTGCCAGCAGTGAGGTCCCCCTTCTACAGAGACCTTCCTATGGCTACACCTTC. The encoded protein is CASSEVPLLQRPSYGYTF. V and J are TRBV2 and TRBJ1-2; D not certain. This CDR3 contains 18 residues. Germline lookup yields CDR1 SNHLY and CDR2 FYNNEI. V dropped 3 bases and J dropped 4 bases, with 24 bases sitting between them.

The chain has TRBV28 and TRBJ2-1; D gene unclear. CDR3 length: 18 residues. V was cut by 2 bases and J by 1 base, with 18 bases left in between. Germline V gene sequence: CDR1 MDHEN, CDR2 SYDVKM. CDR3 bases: TGTGCCAGCAGTTTACCACCATCTCCCGACTGGTCCTACAATGAGCAGTTCTTC. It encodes CASSLPPSPDWSYNEQFF. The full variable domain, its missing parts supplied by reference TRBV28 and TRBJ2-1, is DVKVTQSSRYLVKRTGEKVFLECVQDMDHENMFWYRQDPGLGLRLIYFSYDVKMKEKGDIPEGYSVSREKKERFSLILESASTNQTSMYLCASSLPPSPDWSYNEQFFGPGTRLTVL.

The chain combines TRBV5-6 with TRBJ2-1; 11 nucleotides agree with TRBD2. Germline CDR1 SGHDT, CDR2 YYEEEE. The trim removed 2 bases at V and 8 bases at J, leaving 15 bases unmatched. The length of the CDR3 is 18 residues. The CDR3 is CASSFYWLAGGIRDEQFF. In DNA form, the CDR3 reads TGTGCCAGCAGCTTTTATTGGCTAGCGGGAGGAATTAGAGATGAGCAGTTCTTC.

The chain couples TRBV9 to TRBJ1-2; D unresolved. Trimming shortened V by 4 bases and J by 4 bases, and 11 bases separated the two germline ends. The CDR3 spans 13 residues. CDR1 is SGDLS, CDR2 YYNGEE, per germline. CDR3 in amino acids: CASSPDGIYGYTF. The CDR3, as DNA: TGTGCCAGCAGCCCGGACGGGATCTATGGCTACACCTTC.

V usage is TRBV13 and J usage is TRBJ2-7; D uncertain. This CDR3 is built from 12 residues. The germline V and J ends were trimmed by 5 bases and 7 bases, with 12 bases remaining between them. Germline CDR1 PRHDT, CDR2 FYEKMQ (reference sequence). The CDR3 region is CASSREYEEQYF. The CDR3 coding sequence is TGTGCCAGCAGCCGAGAGTATGAGGAGCAGTACTTC. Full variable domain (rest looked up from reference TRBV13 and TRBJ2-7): AAGVIQSPRHLIKEKRETATLKCYPIPRHDTVYWYQQGPGQDPQFLISFYEKMQSDKGSIPDRFSAQQFSDYHSELNMSSLELGDSALYFCASSREYEEQYFGPGTRLTVT.

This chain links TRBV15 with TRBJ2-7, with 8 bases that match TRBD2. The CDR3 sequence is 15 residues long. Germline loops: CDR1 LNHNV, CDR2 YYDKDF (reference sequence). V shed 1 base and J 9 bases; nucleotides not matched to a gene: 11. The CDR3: CATSRVEVGRVGQYF. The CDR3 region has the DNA TGTGCCACCAGCAGAGTGGAAGTCGGGAGGGTCGGGCAGTACTTC.

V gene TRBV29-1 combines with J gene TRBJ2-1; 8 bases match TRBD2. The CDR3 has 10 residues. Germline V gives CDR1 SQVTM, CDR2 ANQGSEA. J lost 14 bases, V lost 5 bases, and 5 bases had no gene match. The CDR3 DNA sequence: TGCAGCGTTTCTAGCGGGTGGGAGTTCTTC. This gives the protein CSVSSGWEFF.

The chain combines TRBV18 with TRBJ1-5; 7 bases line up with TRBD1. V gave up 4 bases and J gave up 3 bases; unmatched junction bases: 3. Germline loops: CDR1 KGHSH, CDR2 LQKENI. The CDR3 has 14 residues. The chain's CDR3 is CASSLTGLNQPQHF. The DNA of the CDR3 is TGTGCCAGCTCACTGACAGGGCTCAATCAGCCCCAGCATTTT.

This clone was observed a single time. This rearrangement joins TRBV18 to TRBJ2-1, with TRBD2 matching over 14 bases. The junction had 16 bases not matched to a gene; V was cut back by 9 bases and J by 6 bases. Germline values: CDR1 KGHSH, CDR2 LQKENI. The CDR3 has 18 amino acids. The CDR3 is CASHPPGGLAGVVNEQFF. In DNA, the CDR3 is TGTGCCAGTCACCCTCCAGGGGGACTAGCGGGAGTGGTCAATGAGCAGTTCTTC.

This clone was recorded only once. For the CDR3, the DNA is TGTGCCAGCAGCTTAGTCGGGGGGGATAATGAAAAACTGTTTTTT. Translating it yields CASSLVGGDNEKLFF. The rearrangement joins TRBV7-8 to TRBJ1-4, with D possibly matching TRBD1 (5 bases). This CDR3 comprises 15 residues. Germline assignment: CDR1 SGHVS and CDR2 FQNEAQ. With 1 base removed from V and 4 bases from J, the gap between germline ends came to 10 bases.

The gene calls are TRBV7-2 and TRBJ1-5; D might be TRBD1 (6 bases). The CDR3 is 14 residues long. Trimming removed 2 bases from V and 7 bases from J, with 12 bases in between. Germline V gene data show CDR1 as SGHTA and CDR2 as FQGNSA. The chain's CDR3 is CASSLQQQGQPQHF. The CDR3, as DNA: TGTGCCAGCAGCTTACAACAACAGGGCCAGCCCCAGCATTTT.

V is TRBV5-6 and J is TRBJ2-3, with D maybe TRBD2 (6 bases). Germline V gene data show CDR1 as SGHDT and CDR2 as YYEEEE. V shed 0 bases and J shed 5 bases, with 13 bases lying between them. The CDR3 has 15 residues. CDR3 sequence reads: CASSLARKGGDTQYF. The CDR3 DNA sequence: TGTGCCAGCAGCTTGGCCAGGAAGGGAGGAGATACGCAGTATTTT.

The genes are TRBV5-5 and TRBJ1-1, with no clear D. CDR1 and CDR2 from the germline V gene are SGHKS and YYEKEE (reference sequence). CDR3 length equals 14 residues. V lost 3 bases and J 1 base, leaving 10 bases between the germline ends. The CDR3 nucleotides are TGTGCCAGCAGCTATGCAGGAACGAACACTGAAGCTTTCTTT. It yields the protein CASSYAGTNTEAFF.

The CDR3 DNA follows: TGTGCCAGCTCAACACAGGGGGCCCAGGAAAAACTGTTTTTT. Protein: CASSTQGAQEKLFF. The J gene is TRBJ1-4, the V gene TRBV18; 9 nucleotides line up with TRBD1. Germline V gene lookup returns CDR1 KGHSH and CDR2 LQKENI. Trimming cost V 5 bases and J 8 bases; bases outside gene matches: 6. The CDR3 sequence is 14 residues long.

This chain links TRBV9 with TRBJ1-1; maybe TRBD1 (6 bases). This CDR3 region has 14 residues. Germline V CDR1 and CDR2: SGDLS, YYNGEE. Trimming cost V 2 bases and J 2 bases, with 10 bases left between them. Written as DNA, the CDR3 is TGTGCCAGCAGCGTGGCAGGGGTTAACACTGAAGCTTTCTTT. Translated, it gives CASSVAGVNTEAFF.

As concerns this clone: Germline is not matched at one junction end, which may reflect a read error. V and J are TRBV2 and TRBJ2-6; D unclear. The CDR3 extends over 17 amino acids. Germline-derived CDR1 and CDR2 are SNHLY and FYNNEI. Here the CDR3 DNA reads TGTGCCAGCAATGAAGGCAGGTCTCGCTCTGGGGCCAACGTCCTGACTTTC. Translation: CASNEGRSRSGANVLTF.

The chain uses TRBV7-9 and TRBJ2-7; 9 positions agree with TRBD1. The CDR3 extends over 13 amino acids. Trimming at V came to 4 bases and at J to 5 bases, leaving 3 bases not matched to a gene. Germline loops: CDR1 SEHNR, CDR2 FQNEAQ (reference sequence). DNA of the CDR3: TGTGCCAGCAGCTCGGGACAGGGTAACGAGCAGTACTTC. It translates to CASSSGQGNEQYF.

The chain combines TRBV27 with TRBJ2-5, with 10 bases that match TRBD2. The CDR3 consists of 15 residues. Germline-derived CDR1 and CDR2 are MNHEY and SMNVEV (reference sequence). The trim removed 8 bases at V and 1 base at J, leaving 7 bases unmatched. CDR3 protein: CASGLGTSVQETQYF. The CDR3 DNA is TGTGCCAGCGGCTTAGGGACTAGCGTCCAAGAGACCCAGTACTTC.